This TCR beta chain originates from a study of T-cell memory formation after mild COVID-19. Study summary: In these data, TCR clusters were largely donor specific. Study-wide results and caveats: Researchers report contracting CD4+ clones mostly in CM and EM, with CD8+ clones in EMRA. Pre-infection memory carried some responding clones, suggesting that cross-reactive memory joined.

Concerning this clonotype: Its specificity is not known.

Germline loops: CDR1 LGHNA, CDR2 YSLEER. There are 14 residues in the CDR3. The V gene lost 0 bases and the J gene lost 13 bases, with 13 bases spanning the gap. 5'RACE with constant-segment primers yielded barcoded, UMI-tagged TCR alpha and TCR beta cDNA libraries. From the 5' RACE reads, TCRdb called clonotypes with MiXCR, one entry per CDR3 protein. Found here are about 340,000 distinct CDR3 sequences, 20% to 25% of them singletons; the top ten hold around 23%. This receptor was identified in a man between 18 and 35 years old who had mild COVID-19 (a few samples of this study predate the infection). Cell type and time point are not known. This chain connects TRBV4-3 to TRBJ1-6; D ambiguous. The specimen sequenced was PBMCs or a T cell subset sorted from them (not recorded which). CDR3 amino acids: CASSQEANLGPLHF. For the CDR3, the DNA is TGCGCCAGCAGCCAAGAAGCAAACCTCGGCCCCCTCCACTTT.